This T cell receptor (beta chain) was sequenced in a study of blood T cell repertoires in COVID-19 (TCRdb year 2020). Background on the whole study: Samples covering the acute and convalescent phases of COVID-19 were provided by collaborators in the United States, Italy and Spain. Where available, HLA class I and class II types were taken from metadata supplied by the sample provider and were not determined by assay-based typing. Subjects who had been exposed to COVID-19, were actively infected with it, or had recovered from it provided the deeply sampled blood TCRbeta repertoires that made up the dataset. The prospective study material was composed of cDNA or gDNA derived from T cells, B-cell-depleted T cells, or PBMCs. The sample metadata nearly always contained a de-identified subject ID, COVID-19 status, age in years and sex. The repertoires were released in a freely available public database intended as a resource for research on the immune response to SARS-CoV-2. The samples were drawn from the first 160 participants of the ongoing ImmuneRACE study and from 1,254 subjects provided by 6 global collaborators.

The CDR3, cysteine through phenylalanine, is 16 amino acids long. Only CDR3 DNA is held: 48 bases, read in frame from base 1. Via the germline V gene, CDR1 is MGHDK and CDR2 SYGVNS. Deletion took 2 bases off V and 4 bases off J, with a span of 17 bases between the germline ends. What the research found in general, with its limitations: How much clinical and demographic metadata was included differed by source and by participant, and the metadata was provided uncurated.

Participants in the prospective study were aged about 18 to 95 years, lived in about two dozen United States geographic areas, and enrolled through a virtual design. To assign participants to cohorts, the prospective study relied on clinical history that participants themselves reported in a screening survey and a study questionnaire. Recovered participants in ImmuneRACE Cohort 3 were defined by two consecutive negative NP/OP PCR tests, clearance by a healthcare professional, or resolution of symptoms. Mobile phlebotomists in the prospective study collected whole blood, serum and a nasopharyngeal or oropharyngeal swab from every participant. Over a 2-month period, participants in the prospective study had the option of providing additional blood draws and questionnaires. Prospective study blood samples were shipped either frozen or at room temperature before DNA extraction. TCRbeta CDR3 regions were amplified from genomic DNA using the immunoSEQ Assay, a bias-controlled multiplex PCR. The original pipeline was this. Within the assay, amplification of reference gene primers was used to estimate how many nucleated cells each sample contained. To quantify the absolute abundance of each unique TCRbeta CDR3 rearrangement, sequence reads were collapsed and filtered. Productive Simpson clonality was computed per sample as the square root of Simpson's diversity index over productive rearrangements. TCRdb's version of the immuneACCESS table is confined to in-frame rearrangements and falls short of the full clone set. An unresolved V gene accounts for under half of the shortfall where checked; the remainder is of unknown origin. V, J and clone size are those of that table, while D and trimming were read from the DNA. This sample is represented by approximately 300,000 clones; 87% of them were singletons. 4.5% to 7% of the sample comes from the top ten.

This clone was picked up one time. The target of this receptor is not known. No much larger clone is present one base from it, and per-base qualities are unavailable. The origin of this receptor is a woman aged 25 to 39 who had recovered from COVID-19. Specimen: PBMCs or T cells enriched from blood (not recorded which). Recombination joined TRBV25-1 with TRBJ1-2, with a weak D call of TRBD1 (6 bases match). Read as DNA, the sequence is TGTGCCAGCAGTGAAAGGCAGGGGATAAATTCCTATGGCTACACCTTC. The encoded protein is CASSERQGINSYGYTF.